These T cell receptor beta chains were read from a single sample in a study of beta chain features in type 1 diabetes. Here immunoSEQ multiplex PCR was the method, and the copy in TCRdb shows in-frame clones only, minus some. This table holds more than 300,000 clones, around 9% found once. Sequenced: central memory CD4+ T cells from blood. The origin of the receptors is a man aged 25-45 years with type 1 diabetes. The CDR3 runs from the conserved cysteine through the conserved F or W. A D gene is named only where the DNA matches it firmly. Part of the rows lack a size; the others show once, few, many or a class for expanded clones.

V gene	J gene	D gene	clone size	CDR3 protein	CDR3 DNA
TRBV28	TRBJ2-4	NA	many	CASRDGGGENIQYF	TGTGCCAGCAGAGACGGCGGAGGAGAAAACATTCAGTACTTC
TRBV18	TRBJ1-1	TRBD1	few	CASSPWGQEDTEAFF	TGTGCCAGCTCACCCTGGGGACAGGAGGACACTGAAGCTTTCTTT
TRBV18	TRBJ2-7	NA	many	CASSLDKYSYEQYF	TGTGCCAGCTCACTAGACAAATACTCCTACGAGCAGTACTTC
TRBV28	TRBJ1-2	NA	few	CASSTSQGIYGYTF	TGTGCCAGCAGTACTTCCCAGGGGATCTATGGCTACACCTTC
TRBV6-6	TRBJ2-3	NA	few	CASSGGRDTQYF	TGTGCCAGCAGCGGGGGGCGAGATACGCAGTATTTT
TRBV5-1	TRBJ2-7	NA	few	CASSLGGYEQYF	TGCGCCAGCAGCTTGGGTGGCTACGAGCAGTACTTC
TRBV11-2	TRBJ2-3	NA	NA	CASTQGLADTQYF	TGTGCCAGCACACAAGGACTCGCAGATACGCAGTATTTT
TRBV27	TRBJ1-1	NA	many	CASSLRLGWNTEAFF	TGTGCCAGCAGTTTACGACTGGGATGGAACACTGAAGCTTTCTTT
TRBV5-1	TRBJ2-5	NA	few	CASSLDPGYQETQYF	TGCGCCAGCAGCTTGGATCCAGGCTACCAAGAGACCCAGTACTTC
TRBV5-4	TRBJ2-1	TRBD1	many	CASRRDRGNEQFF	TGTGCCAGCAGGCGGGACAGGGGGAATGAGCAGTTCTTC
TRBV10-2	TRBJ2-7	TRBD1	NA	CATALGTGKNEQYF	TGCGCCACCGCGTTAGGGACAGGGAAAAACGAGCAGTACTTC
TRBV5-8	TRBJ1-6	NA	few	CASSLSSASSYNSPLHF	TGTGCCAGCAGCTTGTCCTCAGCGAGCTCCTATAATTCACCCCTCCACTTT
TRBV5-4	TRBJ2-3	NA	NA	CASSFEGTDTQYF	TGTGCCAGCAGCTTTGAGGGCACAGATACGCAGTATTTT
TRBV7-6	TRBJ1-2	TRBD1	few	CASSRDRGSNYGYTF	TGTGCCAGCAGCAGGGACAGGGGATCGAACTATGGCTACACCTTC
TRBV7-8	TRBJ2-3	TRBD2	NA	CASSIQLAGLTDTQYF	TGTGCCAGCAGCATACAGCTAGCGGGACTGACAGATACGCAGTATTTT
TRBV10-3	TRBJ2-3	TRBD2	few	CAISESVSGGGAADTQYF	TGTGCCATCAGTGAGTCGGTTTCCGGCGGGGGGGCTGCCGATACGCAGTATTTT
TRBV2	TRBJ1-4	TRBD1	few	CASSDRTGDEKLFF	TGTGCCAGCAGTGATAGGACAGGGGATGAAAAACTGTTTTTT
TRBV2	TRBJ1-4	NA	NA	CASLLERTEKLFF	TGTGCCAGCTTACTAGAGCGGACGGAAAAACTGTTTTTT
TRBV27	TRBJ2-1	TRBD1	NA	CASSLWSGQGGVNEQFF	TGTGCCAGCAGTTTATGGTCCGGACAGGGTGGGGTCAATGAGCAGTTCTTC
TRBV2	TRBJ2-1	TRBD2	NA	CASSDGWGGEQFF	TGTGCCAGCAGTGACGGTTGGGGGGGAGAGCAGTTCTTC
TRBV5-1	TRBJ2-5	NA	NA	CASSLLPSQETQYF	TGCGCCAGCAGCTTGCTGCCCAGCCAAGAGACCCAGTACTTC
TRBV30	TRBJ2-5	TRBD2	NA	CAWSVLAGVETQYF	TGTGCCTGGAGTGTGCTAGCGGGGGTAGAGACCCAGTACTTC
TRBV4-1	TRBJ2-5	NA	NA	CASSQEGGSRETQYF	TGCGCCAGCAGCCAAGAGGGGGGTTCGCGGGAGACCCAGTACTTC
TRBV7-2	TRBJ2-3	TRBD2	few	CASSPTRLASLTDTQYF	TGTGCCAGCAGCCCAACTCGACTAGCCTCCTTGACAGATACGCAGTATTTT
TRBV4-3	TRBJ1-3	NA	NA	CASSQAPQGSGNTIYF	TGCGCCAGCAGCCAAGCCCCACAGGGCTCTGGAAACACCATATATTTT
TRBV19	TRBJ2-4	NA	NA	CASRSMGENIQYF	TGTGCCAGCCGCAGCATGGGGGAAAACATTCAGTACTTC
TRBV30	TRBJ2-5	TRBD1	few	CAWEGQAQETQYF	TGTGCCTGGGAGGGACAGGCCCAAGAGACCCAGTACTTC
TRBV11-2	TRBJ2-5	TRBD1	NA	CASSPGQGGLQETQYF	TGTGCCAGCAGCCCCGGACAGGGGGGCCTTCAAGAGACCCAGTACTTC
TRBV7-2	TRBJ2-3	NA	few	CASSLMSPARDTQYF	TGTGCCAGCAGCTTAATGTCCCCAGCGAGGGATACGCAGTATTTT
TRBV28	TRBJ1-1	NA	NA	CASSFAGENTEAFF	TGTGCCAGCAGTTTTGCGGGGGAGAACACTGAAGCTTTCTTT
TRBV7-2	TRBJ2-5	NA	NA	CASSLIPTGRTQYF	TGTGCCAGCAGCTTAATCCCGACTGGGAGGACCCAGTACTTC
TRBV28	TRBJ2-1	TRBD2	few	CASSTWTSGPSYNEQFF	TGTGCCAGCAGCACGTGGACTAGCGGGCCCTCCTACAATGAGCAGTTCTTC
TRBV7-2	TRBJ2-1	NA	few	CASSHLKGREQFF	TGTGCCAGCAGCCATCTCAAGGGACGGGAGCAGTTCTTC
TRBV5-8	TRBJ2-3	NA	NA	CASSLPLGTQAWGTDTQYF	TGTGCCAGCAGCTTACCGCTCGGGACCCAAGCGTGGGGCACAGATACGCAGTATTTT
TRBV7-2	TRBJ2-1	TRBD1	NA	CASRSSTGTGTYNEQFF	TGTGCCAGCAGATCCAGTACCGGGACAGGGACCTACAATGAGCAGTTCTTC
TRBV7-9	TRBJ1-2	NA	NA	CASSLEKGSYGYTF	TGTGCCAGCAGCTTAGAGAAGGGATCCTATGGCTACACCTTC
TRBV18	TRBJ2-2	NA	NA	CASSPTGTGNTGELFF	TGTGCCAGCTCGCCGACCGGGACGGGGAACACCGGGGAGCTGTTTTTT
TRBV4-3	TRBJ1-2	TRBD1	few	CASSQAPGQGNYGYTF	TGCGCCAGCAGCCAAGCGCCGGGACAGGGGAACTATGGCTACACCTTC
TRBV5-1	TRBJ2-5	NA	NA	CASSLSLGETQYF	TGCGCCAGCAGCTTGAGTCTGGGGGAGACCCAGTACTTC